The rows below give T cell receptor beta chains drawn from one sample of a study of shared clonotypes between healthy human individuals. Here immunoSEQ multiplex PCR was the method, and the copy in TCRdb shows in-frame clones only, minus some. The table records about 2.3 million clones, about 90% of them present only once. Material: naive CD4+ T cells from PBMCs. The receptors shown here come from a man aged 18 to 35 in good health. Some clones in this sample may be carry-over from other donors' samples. CDR3s leave out the opening cysteine and the closing phenylalanine or tryptophan. The D gene is left open where the match is weak.

>TRBV28|-|-
ASKSPGSPREQY
>TRBV19|-|TRBJ2-1
ASSPPGPRGNEQF
>TRBV28|-|TRBJ2-1
ATFARTGYSYNEQF
>TRBV4-1|TRBD2|TRBJ2-1
ASSHPSGRGVYNEQF
>TRBV5-1|-|TRBJ1-6
ASSLSGDSGSPLH
>TRBV7-9|TRBD1|TRBJ2-7
ASSPRQGVFYEQY
>TRBV28|-|TRBJ1-3
ASRFAGNTIY
>TRBV6-5|-|TRBJ1-3
ASSRLGIGNTIY
>TRBV4-1|-|TRBJ2-1
ASSQGMAASSYNEQF
>TRBV6-1|TRBD1|TRBJ1-1
ASVRTGDTEAF
>TRBV5-1|-|TRBJ2-7
ASSLVVSGDYEQY
>TRBV18|TRBD1|TRBJ1-5
ASSPSAGGQQPQH
>TRBV2|-|TRBJ2-5
ASKRQGGLQETQY
>TRBV7-2|TRBD2|TRBJ2-7
ASSLWGGAGGPYEQY
>TRBV29-1|-|TRBJ2-3
SVKGSNRISTDTQY
>TRBV11-2|-|TRBJ2-7
ASSLAGKPYEQY
>TRBV6-6|TRBD1|TRBJ1-1
ASSRTGNYEAF
>TRBV10-3|-|TRBJ2-1
AISYRGGLEKQF
>TRBV5-4|TRBD2|TRBJ2-7
ASSLAAGGPYEQY
>TRBV6-1|-|TRBJ2-7
ASSVGGWYEQY
>TRBV28|-|TRBJ1-4
ASNTPGAEKLF
>TRBV29-1|TRBD2|TRBJ2-1
SVGYVREMNNEQF
>TRBV28|TRBD2|TRBJ2-1
ASSFFTWTSGYNEQF
>TRBV28|-|TRBJ1-6
ASGRGFLGSPLH
>TRBV29-1|TRBD2|TRBJ2-1
SGYSGGYNEQF
>TRBV5-1|-|TRBJ2-2
ASSLGARDLGYTGELF
>TRBV7-9|TRBD1|TRBJ2-3
ASSLGSRTGRDTQY
>TRBV6-5|-|TRBJ1-4
ASRATATNEKLF
>TRBV2|-|TRBJ2-7
ASRESYEQN
>TRBV7-8|-|TRBJ2-3
ASSFLDNTDTQY
>TRBV6-5|-|TRBJ2-7
ASSGRGYEQY
>TRBV2|TRBD2|TRBJ2-1
ASSDDSGGEQF
>TRBV28|-|TRBJ1-5
ATWSSPINGPQH
>TRBV5-1|-|TRBJ2-6
ASGGESSGANVLT
>TRBV6-1|TRBD1|TRBJ1-5
ASSDPGQGANEPQH
>TRBV5-4|TRBD1|TRBJ2-2
ASRRTGTGVNTGELF
>TRBV4-1|-|TRBJ1-2
ASSQDGAGLSIANYGYT
>TRBV6-5|-|TRBJ1-4
ASSYSIARDEKLF
>TRBV4-2|-|TRBJ2-2
ASSQDVLTRATGELF
>TRBV6-5|-|TRBJ2-2
ASSYSEQHTGELF
>TRBV28|-|TRBJ1-1
ASRKKTEAF
>TRBV30|-|TRBJ2-7
AWMGRTYEQY
>TRBV5-1|-|TRBJ1-3
ASSKSTTGAGNTIY
>TRBV28|-|TRBJ2-2
ASNSNSNTGELF
>TRBV6-5|TRBD1|TRBJ2-7
ASREYRGRARQQY
>TRBV2|-|TRBJ2-3
ASLGQLTTTDTQY
>TRBV28|TRBD2|TRBJ2-1
ASRDGGAGYNEQF